These 7 T cell receptor beta chains were all obtained from the same sample, sequenced in a study of early T cells in non-severe SARS-CoV-2 infection. TCRdb recomputed calls from the 5' RACE reads with MiXCR, one row per CDR3 protein. The repertoire holds about 76,000 distinct CDR3 sequences, with roughly 12% as singletons. Sequenced sample: whole blood. These receptors were taken from an adult who was a healthcare worker with PCR-confirmed SARS-CoV-2 infection or an uninfected control (not recorded which).

V usage is TRBV29-1 and J usage is TRBJ2-5, with TRBD2 matching over 10 bases. With V trimmed by 2 bases and J by 7 bases, 4 bases remained unmatched. CDR1 is SQVTM, CDR2 ANQGSEA, per germline. The CDR3 length is 13 residues. As DNA, the CDR3 is TGCAGCGTTGAACTAGCGGGAGTGGTGACCCAGTACTTC. This translates into CSVELAGVVTQYF.

The gene calls are TRBV20-1 and TRBJ2-1; the D gene could be TRBD1 or TRBD2 (5 bases each). CDR3 length equals 14 residues. CDR1 and CDR2 (germline): DFQATT, SNEGSKA (reference sequence). V was cut by 5 bases and J by 5 bases, with 16 bases left in between. The CDR3 loop is CSAPGTTRDNEQFF. The CDR3 DNA sequence: TGCAGTGCTCCGGGGACGACTCGGGACAATGAGCAGTTCTTC.

This clonotype occurred many times. This chain links TRBV2 with TRBJ1-2, with TRBD1 matching over 7 bases. The CDR3 length is 13 residues. V dropped 4 bases and J dropped 3; count of bases not matched to a gene: 2. Germline-derived CDR1 and CDR2 are SNHLY and FYNNEI. The CDR3: CASSAQGDYGYTF. DNA for the CDR3: TGTGCCAGCAGTGCTCAGGGGGACTATGGCTACACCTTC.

This clonotype was observed a handful of times. J is TRBJ1-2 and V is TRBV7-2, with D possibly being TRBD1 (5 bases). With 5 bases removed from V and 4 bases from J, the gap between germline ends came to 11 bases. Germline V CDR1 and CDR2: SGHTA, FQGNSA. The CDR3 has 13 residues. The CDR3 coding sequence is TGTGCCAGCAGCCCGGACACCCTCTATGGCTACACCTTC. It yields the protein CASSPDTLYGYTF.

The chain is built from TRBV5-1 and TRBJ2-7, with D possibly TRBD2 on 6 matching bases. The CDR3 covers 12 residues. Germline-derived CDR1 and CDR2 are SGHRS and YFSETQ. V was pared by 5 bases and J by 3 bases, with 9 bases between. The CDR3 region is CASRDGSYEQYF. CDR3 DNA: TGCGCCAGCAGGGACGGGAGCTACGAGCAGTACTTC.

This clonotype was seen ten or more times. CDR3 sequence reads: CASSPPINQGGYEQYF. DNA of the CDR3: TGTGCCAGCTCACCACCGATTAATCAGGGGGGCTACGAGCAGTACTTC. The rearrangement links TRBV18 to TRBJ2-7, with a possible D match to TRBD1 (7 bases). This CDR3 is 16 amino acids long. CDR1 and CDR2 from the germline V gene are KGHSH and LQKENI. V was cut by 0 bases and J by 3 bases, with 15 bases left in between.

This clonotype was seen only a few times. The chain is built from TRBV6-6 and TRBJ2-1, with D tentatively TRBD2 (6 bases). V lost 5 bases to trimming and J lost 7 bases, with 21 bases between them. The V gene's germline CDR1 is MNHNY and CDR2 SVGAGI (reference sequence). The length of the CDR3 is 16 residues. CDR3 coding DNA: TGTGCCAGCAGTCCCATGACTCTTAGTGGGGGGAATGAGCAGTTCTTC. Protein sequence: CASSPMTLSGGNEQFF.